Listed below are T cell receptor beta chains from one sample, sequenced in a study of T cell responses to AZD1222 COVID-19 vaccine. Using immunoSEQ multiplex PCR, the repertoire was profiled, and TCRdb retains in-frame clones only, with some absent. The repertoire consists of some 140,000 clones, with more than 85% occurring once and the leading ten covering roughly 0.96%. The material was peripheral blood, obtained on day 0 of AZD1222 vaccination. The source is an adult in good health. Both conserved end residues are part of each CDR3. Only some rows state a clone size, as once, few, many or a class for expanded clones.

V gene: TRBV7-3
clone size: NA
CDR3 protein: CASSPLGAGDEQFF

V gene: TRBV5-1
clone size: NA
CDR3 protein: CASSPDSDNEKLFF

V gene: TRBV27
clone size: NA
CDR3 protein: CASSLSGVLEQFF

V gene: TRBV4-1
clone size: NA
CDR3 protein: CASSQSRVRNEQFF

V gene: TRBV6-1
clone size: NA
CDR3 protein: CASSEWGGQGEAFF

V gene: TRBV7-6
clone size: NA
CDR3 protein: CASSLGQGITGELFF

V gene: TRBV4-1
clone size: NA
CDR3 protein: CASSQDAWGQGFQNYGYTF

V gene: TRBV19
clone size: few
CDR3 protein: CASSSDRGTEAFF

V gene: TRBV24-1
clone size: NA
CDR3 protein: CATSDSGRVGGYTF

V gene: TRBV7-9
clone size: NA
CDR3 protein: CASSLGQSQPQYF

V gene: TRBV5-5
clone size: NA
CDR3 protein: CASSLAGALSGNTIYF

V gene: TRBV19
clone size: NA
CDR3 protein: CASSSRSATGELFF

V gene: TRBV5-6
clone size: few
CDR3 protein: CASSSGLAARETQYF

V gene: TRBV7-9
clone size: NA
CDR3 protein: CASSVPANEQFF

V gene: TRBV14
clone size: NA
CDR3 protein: CASSPLLSAEVRETQYF

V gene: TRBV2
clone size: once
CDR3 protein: CASSEVGNTIYF

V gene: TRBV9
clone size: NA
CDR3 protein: CASSVGGHTEAFF

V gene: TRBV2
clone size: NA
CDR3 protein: CASNPGPRLTDTQYF

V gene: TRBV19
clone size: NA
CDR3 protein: CASSMGGTEAFF

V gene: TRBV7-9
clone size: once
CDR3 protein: CASSLGQGIYEAFF

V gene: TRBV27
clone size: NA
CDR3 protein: CASRTGKNYGYTF

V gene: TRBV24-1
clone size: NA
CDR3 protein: CATSERTGTGDEQFF

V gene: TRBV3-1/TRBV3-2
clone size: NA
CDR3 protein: CASSKPQGENIQYF

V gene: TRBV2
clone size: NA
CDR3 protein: CASSKDKVDQPQHF

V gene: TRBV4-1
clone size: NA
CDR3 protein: CASSLRDTHIQPQHF

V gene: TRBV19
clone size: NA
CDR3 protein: CASSGTGGSYNEQFF

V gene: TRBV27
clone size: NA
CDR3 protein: CASSQVRLAVNTGELFF

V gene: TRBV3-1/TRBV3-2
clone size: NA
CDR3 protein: CASSQGAHNSPLHF

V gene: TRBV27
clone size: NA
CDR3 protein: CASPGTGCSNEQYF

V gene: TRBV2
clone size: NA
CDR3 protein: CASSDTGDEADTQYF

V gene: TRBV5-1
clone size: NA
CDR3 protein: CASSLTSGRGGDTQYF

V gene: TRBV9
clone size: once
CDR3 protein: CASSVAPGQGAYEQYF